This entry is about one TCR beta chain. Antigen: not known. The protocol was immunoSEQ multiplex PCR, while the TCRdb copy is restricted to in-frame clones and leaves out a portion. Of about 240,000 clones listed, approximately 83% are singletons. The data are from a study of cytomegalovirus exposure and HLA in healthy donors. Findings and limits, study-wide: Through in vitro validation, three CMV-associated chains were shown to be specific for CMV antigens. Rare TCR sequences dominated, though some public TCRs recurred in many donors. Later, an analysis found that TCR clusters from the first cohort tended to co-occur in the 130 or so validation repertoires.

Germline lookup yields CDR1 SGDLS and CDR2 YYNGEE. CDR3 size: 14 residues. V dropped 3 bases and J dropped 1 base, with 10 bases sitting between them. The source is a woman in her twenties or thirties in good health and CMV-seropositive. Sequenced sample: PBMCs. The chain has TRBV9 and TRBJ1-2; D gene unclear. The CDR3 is CASSGFSSNYGYTF. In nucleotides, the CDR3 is TGTGCCAGCAGCGGCTTTTCGAGTAACTATGGCTACACCTTC. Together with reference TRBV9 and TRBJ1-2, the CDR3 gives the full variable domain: DSGVTQTPKHLITATGQRVTLRCSPRSGDLSVYWYQQSLDQGLQFLIQYYNGEERAKGNILERFSAQQFPDLHSELNLSSLELGDSALYFCASSGFSSNYGYTFGSGTRLTVV.